This T cell receptor (beta chain) was sequenced in a study of blood T cell repertoires in COVID-19. CDR1 is SNHLY and CDR2 is FYNNEI in the germline V gene. The CDR3 spans 17 residues. The trim removed 5 bases at V and 3 bases at J, leaving 6 bases unmatched. Sequencing used immunoSEQ multiplex PCR; TCRdb keeps in-frame clones, though not all of them. The sample has more than 15,000 clones, approximately 84% seen once. The sample was peripheral blood. The sequence was obtained from a human donor with active COVID-19. The donor label of this sample is uncertain. The chain links TRBV2 to TRBJ2-4; TRBD2 matches 14 bases. The CDR3 sequence is CASSTRLAGGIKNIQYF. The CDR3 nucleotides are TGTGCCAGCAGTACGAGACTAGCGGGGGGGATCAAAAACATTCAGTACTTC.